This T cell receptor (beta chain) was recorded in a study of cytomegalovirus exposure and HLA in healthy donors. Study-wide results and limits: Differences between HLA loci emerged in a later analysis of TCR association rates, with DRB1 most and HLA-C fewest. With high specificity and sensitivity, the classifier reportedly diagnosed cytomegalovirus status.

As regards this clone: Its antigen is currently unknown. At one boundary the junction diverges from the germline segment, which might be a read error.

Primers included in the PCR were 60 Vbeta and 13 Jbeta primers. Clones were read by immunoSEQ multiplex PCR, and TCRdb kept only the in-frame ones, dropping some. Among some 96,000 clones, roughly 80% were seen once, and the ten largest hold over 6%. The CDR3 covers 16 residues. Germline lookup yields CDR1 SSHAT and CDR2 FNYEAQ (reference sequence). Sequencing input: PBMCs. V usage is TRBV7-7 and J usage is TRBJ2-5, with 7 positions matching TRBD1. The sequence was obtained from a female donor in good health and CMV-seronegative. The CDR3 nucleotides are TGTGCTAGCAGCTTAGCGCTGGGGGACAGTCAAGAGACCCAGTACTTC. Translated, it gives CASSLALGDSQETQYF.